This T cell receptor beta chain is drawn from a study of blood T cell repertoires in COVID-19 (dated by TCRdb to 2018 to 2020). Background for the entire study: Samples from collaborators originated in the United States, Italy and Spain and spanned both the acute and convalescent phases of COVID-19. The prospective study material was composed of cDNA or gDNA derived from T cells, B-cell-depleted T cells, or PBMCs. Subjects who had been exposed to COVID-19, were actively infected with it, or had recovered from it provided the deeply sampled blood TCRbeta repertoires that made up the dataset. The repertoires were released in a freely available public database intended as a resource for research on the immune response to SARS-CoV-2. The samples were drawn from the first 160 participants of the ongoing ImmuneRACE study and from over a thousand subjects provided by 6 global collaborators. A de-identified subject ID, COVID-19 status, age in years and sex were almost always included in the sample metadata. HLA class I and class II types, where available, came from metadata supplied by the sample provider rather than from assay-based typing.

A note on this clone: The target of this receptor is not known. One base away there is no much larger clone; base qualities are not given.

The germline V gene yields KGHSH for CDR1 and LQKENI for CDR2. From the cysteine through the phenylalanine, the CDR3 covers 15 amino acids. The read is trimmed to its CDR3 DNA, 45 bases read in frame from base 1. V lost 3 bases and J lost 8 bases; the stretch between them is 14 bases long. The immunoSEQ Assay, a bias-controlled multiplex PCR, was used to amplify TCRbeta CDR3 regions from genomic DNA. Per the source publication's procedure: Nucleated cell counts per sample were estimated from amplification of reference gene primers within the assay. To quantify the absolute abundance of each unique TCRbeta CDR3 rearrangement, sequence reads were collapsed and filtered. For each sample, productive Simpson clonality was calculated by taking the square root of Simpson's diversity index across productive rearrangements. The table comes from immuneACCESS by way of TCRdb, which keeps in-frame sequences with V and J called. Part of the clones is missing from these tables; in studies checked, under half for an unresolved V gene and the rest for unknown reasons. That table is the source of V, J and clone size, and D and trimming were worked out from the DNA. The sample table lists about 200,000 clones, roughly 80% of them with a count of one. 2.5% of the sample is taken by the ten largest.

Broader findings and caveats from the paper: How much clinical and demographic metadata was included differed by source and by participant, and the metadata was provided uncurated.

Each collaborating institution followed its own protocols to collect whole blood in K2EDTA tubes. For TCRbeta analysis, collaborator samples were shipped as frozen whole blood, as isolated PBMCs, or as DNA extracted from either sample type. The chain employs TRBV18 and TRBJ1-6; a tentative D call is TRBD1 (6 bases match). The receptor was isolated from a woman in her 40s with active or convalescent COVID-19. Sequencing input: peripheral blood. The nucleotide sequence is given as TGTGCCAGCTCACCCAGCGGGGGGCCGGATTCACCCCTCCACTTT. The resulting protein is CASSPSGGPDSPLHF.